The rows below give T cell receptor beta chains drawn from one sample of a study of a mutant IDH1 vaccine in newly diagnosed glioma. Sequencing was performed with immunoSEQ multiplex PCR; in TCRdb, only in-frame clones are kept and a portion is missing. The sample contains under 150,000 clones, 75% to 90% of which appear only once. No antigen has been identified for these receptors. The input for sequencing was PBMCs, taken from a glioma patient whose treatment included an IDH1 peptide vaccine. These receptors all stem from a woman between 45 and 65 years old with glioma. Each CDR3 is given with its conserved first and last residue. Each record gives: V gene, clone size, D gene, J gene, CDR3 DNA, CDR3 protein. D genes are given only for firm matches. Expanded clones are given a class, and other clones once, few, many or no size at all.

TRBV18	once	-	TRBJ1-4	TGTGCCAGCTCACCATACGTAAGTCAGAATGAAAAACTGTTTTTT	CASSPYVSQNEKLFF
TRBV5-5	-	-	TRBJ1-2	TGTGCCAGCAGCTTGGTATTGGCGGGGACCTATGGCTACACCTTC	CASSLVLAGTYGYTF
TRBV2	-	-	TRBJ2-7	TGTGCCAGCAGTGATTTCGGTGCGAAATTCTACGAGCAGTACTTC	CASSDFGAKFYEQYF
TRBV15	-	-	TRBJ2-3	TGTGCCACCAGCAGAGAACTAGATACGCAGTATTTT	CATSRELDTQYF
TRBV28	-	-	TRBJ2-7	TGTGCCAGCAGCCTCCTTGGGCAGCCCTACGAGCAGTACTTC	CASSLLGQPYEQYF
TRBV7-6	-	-	TRBJ2-2	TGTGCCAGCAGCTTAGGGCTAGCGCCGAACACCGGGGAGCTGTTTTTT	CASSLGLAPNTGELFF
TRBV28	-	TRBD1	TRBJ1-4	TGTGCCAGCCGACCCAGGGGGGCGACTCCAACTAATGAAAAACTGTTTTTT	CASRPRGATPTNEKLFF
TRBV7-9	-	-	TRBJ2-1	TGTGCCAGCAGCTTAGCGCCCGGGGAGGTCCCGCCCAATGAGCAGTTCTTC	CASSLAPGEVPPNEQFF
TRBV2	few	TRBD1	TRBJ1-5	TGTGCCAGCAGTGGGGACAGGGGTCAGCCCCAGCATTTT	CASSGDRGQPQHF
TRBV7-9	-	-	TRBJ2-2	TGTGCCAGCAGATCCCAGGGGACCGGGGAGCTGTTTTTT	CASRSQGTGELFF
TRBV4-2	-	-	TRBJ2-1	TGTGCCAGCAGCCAAGAGCTTTCGAGTAGGGGCGCTGAGCAGTTCTTC	CASSQELSSRGAEQFF
TRBV9	-	-	TRBJ2-4	TGTGCCAGCAGCGCCTGGGACGGAGCCAAAAACATTCAGTACTTC	CASSAWDGAKNIQYF
TRBV7-3	-	-	TRBJ2-3	TGTGCCAGCAGCTTGGAGGTGTCTATGGGTTTGCTCACAGATACGCAGTATTTT	CASSLEVSMGLLTDTQYF
TRBV4-1	once	TRBD1	TRBJ2-4	TGCGCCAGCAGCCAAGAATGGGACAGGGGAAACATTCAGTACTTC	CASSQEWDRGNIQYF
TRBV4-1	once	TRBD1	TRBJ1-2	TGCGCCAGCAGCCAAGTCATCGCCCGGGACAGGGAGGACTATGGCTACACCTTC	CASSQVIARDREDYGYTF